What follows is one TCR beta chain and its context. Its antigen remains unidentified. Healthy controls were blood donor buffy coats. This sample is drawn from a study of STAT5B mutations in CD4+ large granular lymphocyte leukemia. Study results and caveats: About 26% of private leukemic clonotypes occurred rarely in other patients' non-leukemic repertoires. Patient CD4-sorted repertoires stayed more clonal than healthy ones after leukemic-clone removal. Without HLA matching, higher CD4+ than CD8+ T-LGLL clonality could reflect small sample size.

Method: immunoSEQ multiplex PCR; TCRdb's copy keeps in-frame clones and lacks some. The table includes approximately 35,000 clones, approximately 67% detected once. Trimming left V 6 bases short and J 0 bases short, with 8 bases between. Germline V gene data show CDR1 as KGHSH and CDR2 as LQKENI. This CDR3 region has 14 residues. This rearrangement joins TRBV18 to TRBJ2-2; D gene ambiguous. Input material: CD4+ T cells from blood buffy coats. The sequence came from a human donor in good health. CDR3 residues: CASSELANTGELFF. In DNA, the CDR3 is TGTGCCAGCTCTGAGTTAGCGAACACCGGGGAGCTGTTTTTT.